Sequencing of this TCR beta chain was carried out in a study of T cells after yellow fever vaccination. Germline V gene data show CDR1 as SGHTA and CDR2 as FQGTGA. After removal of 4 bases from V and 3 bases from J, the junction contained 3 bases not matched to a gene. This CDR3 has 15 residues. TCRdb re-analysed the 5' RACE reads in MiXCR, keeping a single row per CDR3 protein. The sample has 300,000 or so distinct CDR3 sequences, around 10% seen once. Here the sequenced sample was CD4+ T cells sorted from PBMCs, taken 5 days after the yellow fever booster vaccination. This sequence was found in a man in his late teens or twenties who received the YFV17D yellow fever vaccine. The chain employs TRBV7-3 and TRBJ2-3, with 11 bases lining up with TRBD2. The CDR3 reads CASSSTSGTTDTQYF. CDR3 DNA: TGTGCCAGCAGCTCGACTAGCGGGACGACAGATACGCAGTATTTT.